Following are 3 T cell receptor beta chains from one sample sequenced in a study of blood T cell repertoires in COVID-19. The assay was immunoSEQ multiplex PCR, and TCRdb's table has in-frame clones only and misses some. The sample yields 200,000 to 300,000 clones, more than 65% seen once. Material: peripheral blood. These receptors all stem from a man between 35 and 55 years old who had recovered from COVID-19.

The chain joins TRBV6-5 to TRBJ1-4; D is possibly TRBD1 (6 bases). From germline, CDR1 is MNHEY and CDR2 SVGAGI. This CDR3 has 14 residues. Trimming left V 5 bases short and J 8 bases short, with 15 bases between. In DNA form, the CDR3 reads TGTGCCAGCAGTCGGGGGGGGACATTGGAAAAACTGTTTTTT. Its translation is CASSRGGTLEKLFF.

The rearrangement uses TRBV5-4 and TRBJ2-3, with 12 nucleotides matching TRBD2. The CDR3 is 15 amino acids. The germline V gene encodes CDR1 SGHNT and CDR2 YYREEE (reference sequence). The V and J ends lost 5 bases and 3 bases, in that order; junction bases with no gene match: 4. In DNA form, the CDR3 reads TGTGCCAGCAGTTCTAGCGGGGGGGGTACAGATACGCAGTATTTT. This encodes CASSSSGGGTDTQYF.

CDR3 DNA sequence: TGTGCCAGCACCCTGCGGGGTTTCTCCTACAATGAGCAGTTCTTC. This sequence encodes CASTLRGFSYNEQFF. The chain couples TRBV9 to TRBJ2-1, with D possibly being TRBD2 (6 bases). The CDR3 runs to 15 residues. The ends were cut back, 6 bases at V and 0 bases at J, with 13 bases in the middle. Per the germline V gene, CDR1 is SGDLS and CDR2 is YYNGEE.